The clone carrying this T cell receptor (beta chain) was picked up a small number of times. Its antigen is still unknown. This specimen belongs to a study of blood T cells in healthy people across ages. Overall study findings and caveats: When one million T cells were used, diversity estimates were thought to be underestimates.

A second PCR, run for roughly 7 to 12 cycles, used a sample-barcoded 5' primer plus a J-beta primer mix. TCRdb independently ran MiXCR on the 5' RACE reads; one entry per CDR3 protein. The table shows around 1,000,000 distinct CDR3 sequences, with around 25% occurring only once. V was shortened by 4 bases and J by 2 bases, with 13 bases between the two germline ends. CDR1 SEHNR and CDR2 FQNEAQ come from the germline V gene (reference sequence). The CDR3 runs 15 residues. This sample also appeared in a second study, on T cells of mothers and their children. That work states: Added by the second PCR's M1S primer were sample barcodes and 2-4 random nucleotides. Related and unrelated pairs show TCR recombination output that thymic selection shapes similarly. Slightly, though not significantly, more overlap was seen in related than in unrelated mother-child pairs.

The TCR was taken from a girl aged 2 to 9 in good health. The sequenced sample was blood. The rearrangement uses TRBV7-9 and TRBJ2-3; possibly TRBD1 for D (5 bases). The CDR3 reads CASSSETVFTDTQYF. The CDR3 bases are TGTGCCAGCAGCTCCGAGACAGTATTCACAGATACGCAGTATTTT. The entire variable domain, with the rest obtained from reference TRBV7-9 and TRBJ2-3, is as follows: DTGVSQNPRHKITKRGQNVTFRCDPISEHNRLYWYRQTLGQGPEFLTYFQNEAQLEKSRLLSDRFSAERPKGSFSTLEIQRTEQGDSAMYLCASSSETVFTDTQYFGPGTRLTVL.